A selection of T cell receptor beta chains follows, all from one sample in a study of PD-L1 blockade in urothelial cancer. The data were produced by immunoSEQ multiplex PCR, yet TCRdb's version contains in-frame clones alone and is incomplete. The data hold more than 35,000 clones, with around four fifths observed a single time. The source was PBMCs, collected around atezolizumab (anti-PD-L1) treatment. All receptors come from a man older than 75 with urothelial cancer. Both conserved end residues are part of each CDR3.

cdr3_aa: CASSSSGTGGPNEQFF
v_call: TRBV11-2

cdr3_aa: CATSRDRSVNYGYTF
v_call: TRBV15

cdr3_aa: CASRRDSKTGELFF
v_call: TRBV5-1

cdr3_aa: CASINRATQYF
v_call: TRBV28

cdr3_aa: CASSTTAGYGYTF
v_call: TRBV6-5

cdr3_aa: CASSLYRENTEAFF
v_call: TRBV7-2

cdr3_aa: CASSRTAYEQYF
v_call: TRBV5-5

cdr3_aa: CASSLVDRSGSGANVLTF
v_call: TRBV4-1

cdr3_aa: CASSHGTGEWNQPQHF
v_call: TRBV6-4

cdr3_aa: CASSSIPGGNQPQHF
v_call: TRBV19

cdr3_aa: CASSSGTGHTDTQYF
v_call: TRBV6-5

cdr3_aa: CSGRPLSAGTDTQYF
v_call: TRBV29-1

cdr3_aa: CASTKTSGRPGSYNEQFF
v_call: TRBV7-9

cdr3_aa: CASSGDTRPNEKLFF
v_call: TRBV5-4

cdr3_aa: CASSLSRGPIYGYTF
v_call: TRBV27